The clone carrying this T cell receptor beta chain has a single count. Its target is not known. The data were obtained in a study of PD-1 blockade in classical Hodgkin lymphoma. Study-wide results and limits: Compared with healthy donors, newly diagnosed patients reportedly showed lower baseline TCR diversity.

Germline CDR1 SGDLS, CDR2 YYNGEE. This CDR3 region has 16 residues. Between the trimmed V and J ends, which lost 0 bases and 0 bases, there was a span of 12 bases. TCRdb's copy holds only in-frame clones and misses some; the assay was immunoSEQ multiplex PCR. This sample has approximately 100,000 clones; roughly 90% occur once, and the top ten carry 2.5% to 3.5%. Relapses following autologous stem cell transplantation were seen in all patients, with brentuximab vedotin exposure varying. Best outcomes ranged across complete response, partial response and progressive disease. The genes are TRBV9 and TRBJ2-5; weak D call: TRBD2 (6 bases). The input for sequencing was peripheral blood mononuclear cells (PBMCs), taken at baseline. This TCR was recovered from a human donor with classical Hodgkin lymphoma. The CDR3 protein is CASSVEWDSYQETQYF. CDR3 nucleotide sequence: TGTGCCAGCAGCGTAGAGTGGGACTCGTACCAAGAGACCCAGTACTTC.